The present T cell receptor beta chain was sequenced within a study of T cell responses to AZD1222 COVID-19 vaccine. General observations from the study: At baseline, seropositivity was found in only a handful of AZD1222 recipients. Donors, mostly white British, included more females; clonal diversity was possibly underestimated. Increased Spike-specific TCR breadth and depth were observed after two AZD1222 doses. Repertoire samples came only from after the peak T cell response.

With respect to this clone: Its antigen is currently unknown.

The table came from immunoSEQ multiplex PCR; TCRdb's copy has only in-frame clones and leaves some out. This sample has 150,000 to 200,000 clones; around nine tenths occur once, and the top ten carry around 26%. This sequence originates from an adult who received the AZD1222 COVID-19 vaccine. The sample consisted of peripheral blood, taken 28 days after the second AZD1222 dose.

CDR3 protein: CASSQGGPRSNYGYTF. In DNA form, the CDR3 reads TGTGCCAGCAGCCAGGGGGGCCCCAGGTCTAACTATGGCTACACCTTC. The V and J genes are TRBV7-3 and TRBJ1-2, with 7 bases fitting TRBD1. Trimming removed 5 bases from V and 0 bases from J; junction bases left unmatched: 9. The germline CDR1 and CDR2 sequences are SGHTA and FQGTGA. The CDR3 totals 16 residues. Complete variable domain (other parts from reference TRBV7-3 and TRBJ1-2): GAGVSQTPSNKVTEKGKYVELRCDPISGHTALYWYRQSLGQGPEFLIYFQGTGAADDSGLPNDRFFAVRPEGSVSTLKIQRTERGDSAVYLCASSQGGPRSNYGYTFGSGTRLTVV.